This T cell receptor (beta chain) was recorded in a study of T cells after yellow fever vaccination (dated by TCRdb to the late 2010s). Notes on the research overall: The SMART-Seq v4 Ultra Low Input RNA kit was used to prepare libraries from fractions with low cell numbers. To follow T-cell clones before and after both primary and booster YFV17D yellow fever vaccination, bulk TCR alpha and beta repertoires underwent longitudinal sequencing. Two healthy male donors, one aged 18 to 30 and one aged 30 to 39 years, were included in the cohort. Bulk PBMC replicates and cell subsets were isolated from blood drawn at multiple timepoints before and after both primary and secondary immunization. Broader findings and caveats from the paper: A small fraction of clonotypes showed up in both the CD4 and CD8 compartments, probably as a result of convergent recombination. Most clones expanded after primary vaccination were re-detected after the booster (almost 98% of CD4 and around 88% of CD8), suggesting broad memory maintenance. The secondary T-cell response was found to be weaker but faster than the primary response, with a peak reached on day 5 rather than on day 15. Because only two donors were included in the study, the extent to which the findings can be generalized is limited. Computational filtering was required because FACS-sorted repertoires could contain abundant contaminating clonotypes from the bulk population.

Taken with the paper, the label for treatment or condition translates to: live attenuated yellow fever vaccine strain. PBMCs were isolated from peripheral blood using a standard Ficoll-Paque protocol. Dynabeads CD4 and CD8 positive selection kits were used to isolate the CD4 and CD8 T-cell fractions. TriZol was used to extract RNA from bulk PBMCs, from CD4 and CD8 fractions, and from dextramer-positive and dextramer-negative fractions. V is pared back by 0 bases and J by 9 bases, with 16 bases lying between the germline termini. Taken from cysteine to phenylalanine, the CDR3 has 16 residues. The retained sequence is limited to the CDR3, 48 bases, with the frame set at the first base. The germline V gene (reference sequence) specifies SGHKS as CDR1 and YYEKEE as CDR2. The instrument given in TCRdb is Illumina NovaSeq 6000. TCR cDNA was made using 5'RACE template switching, a step that added a universal primer site and unique molecular identifiers. Priming of cDNA synthesis was performed from both the TCR alpha and TCR beta constant segments. Two PCR steps were used to amplify libraries, with sample barcodes and sequencing adapters being added in the second step. Sequencing of libraries was performed on Illumina HiSeq 2500 (2x100 bp) or NovaSeq (2x150 bp). In the source study's methods: Demultiplexing of reads and collapsing into UMI consensus sequences were performed with MIGEC, and V(D)J alignment was carried out with MiXCR. Clonotypes responding to the vaccine were identified with edgeR on replicate PBMC samples, with the criteria of FDR below 0.01 and a log2 fold change above 5 up to day 15. CD4 or CD8 identity was assigned to each bulk clonotype according to whether the clonotype was present at higher abundance in the sequenced CD4 repertoire or the sequenced CD8 repertoire. Using fastp at Q25 and MiXCR, TCRdb reprocessed the public reads and kept productive beta chains. Entries are consolidated by CDR3 protein sequence, retaining the most common genes and DNA. The V and J calls reflect TCRdb's pipeline rather than the authors' work. The table for this sample lists about 320,000 distinct CDR3 sequences; about 11% of them were counted only once. The ten largest account for under 4% of the sample.

Points on this clonotype: Its antigen is not yet known. Base qualities are not at hand, and no much larger clone is one base apart.

This sequence was found in a man aged 18 to 29 who received the YFV17D yellow fever vaccine. The source material was CD4+ T cells sorted from PBMCs, sampled 45 days after the yellow fever booster vaccination. The chain is made from TRBV5-5 and TRBJ1-6, with the D gene call left open. The sequence in DNA is TGTGCCAGCAGCTTGGGGGCGCCGCCTCAGTCTTCACCCCTCCACTTT. Its protein is CASSLGAPPQSSPLHF.